The source of this TCR beta chain is a study of OX40 agonist ivuxolimab in advanced cancers. As for the study in general: Patients took ivuxolimab, an agonistic anti-OX40 (CD134) antibody.

In germline, CDR1 is MNHEY, CDR2 SMNVEV (reference sequence). The CDR3 sequence is 18 residues long. V was trimmed by 4 bases and J by 10 bases, leaving 29 bases between them. Regarding the study as a whole: With doses of 0.1 to 3.0 mg/kg, CD4+ and CD8+ blood T cells had undergone clonal expansion by week 6. Normalized T-cell clonal expansion was also low in some nonresponders.

Produced via immunoSEQ multiplex PCR; TCRdb's table is partial and in-frame only. The sample lists roughly 70,000 clones, 82% occurring once. Note on this clone: Its antigen is currently unknown.

The sequencing used CD4+ or CD8+ T cells sorted from blood, collected in a trial of the OX40 agonist ivuxolimab. The TCR sequence derives from an adult with an advanced solid tumor such as melanoma, head and neck, liver or kidney cancer. The chain joins TRBV27 to TRBJ2-1, with D maybe TRBD1 (6 bases). The chain's CDR3 is CASSSLPWGRGLDEEQFF. CDR3 nucleotide sequence: TGTGCCAGCAGTTCCCTCCCCTGGGGCAGGGGCTTGGATGAAGAGCAGTTCTTC.